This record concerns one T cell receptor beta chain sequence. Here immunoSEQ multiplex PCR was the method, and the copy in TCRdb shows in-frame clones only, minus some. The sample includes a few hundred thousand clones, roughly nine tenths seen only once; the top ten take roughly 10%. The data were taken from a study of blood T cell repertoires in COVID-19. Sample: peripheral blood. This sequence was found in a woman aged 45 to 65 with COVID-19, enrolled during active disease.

CDR3 region: CASTPTGVTDTQYF. CDR3 bases: TGTGCCAGCACCCCGACAGGGGTCACAGATACGCAGTATTTT. The J gene is TRBJ2-3, the V gene TRBV7-2; 8 positions agree with TRBD1. V lost 7 bases, J lost 2 bases, and 5 bases stayed unmatched. Germline V gene sequence: CDR1 SGHTA, CDR2 FQGNSA. CDR3 length: 14 amino acids.